This T cell receptor beta chain emerged from a study of cytomegalovirus exposure and HLA in healthy donors. Study-wide context: About 85 million unique TCR sequences came from HLA-typed donors in an early release. Researchers found that approximately 77% of almost 400 genotyped donors fell within the Caucasian-associated ancestry cluster. General study results and limits: Association of a missense DCLRE1C variant with TCR beta V- and J-gene trimming was reported in a later analysis. Confirmation was obtained in vitro that a few CMV-associated chains are specific for CMV antigens.

PCR amplification relied on 60 Vbeta primers (plus 13 Jbeta primers). Produced via immunoSEQ multiplex PCR; TCRdb's table is partial and in-frame only. The sample carries around 110,000 clones, 65% to 90% recorded once. About this clone: What it binds is unknown.

The germline V gene has CDR1 SGHNT and CDR2 YYREEE (reference sequence). Trimming took 6 bases from V and 3 from J; bases not matched to a gene: 6. This CDR3 has 15 residues. The sequencing sample was made of PBMCs. The chain couples TRBV5-4 to TRBJ2-1, with 10 bases identical to TRBD2. The TCR originated in a woman aged 30 to 39 in good health and CMV-seronegative. In nucleotides, the CDR3 is TGTGCCAGCATCCCGAGCGGGAGGGACTACAATGAGCAGTTCTTC. It is translated as CASIPSGRDYNEQFF. Full variable domain (missing parts from reference TRBV5-4 and TRBJ2-1): ETGVTQSPTHLIKTRGQQVTLRCSSQSGHNTVSWYQQALGQGPQFIFQYYREEENGRGNFPPRFSGLQFPNYSSELNVNALELDDSALYLCASIPSGRDYNEQFFGPGTRLTVL.